These T cell receptor beta chains were read from a single sample in a study of neurological immune-mediated disorders. TCRdb itself ran the 5' RACE reads through MiXCR, one entry per CDR3 protein. Here the sample spans 65,000 to 75,000 distinct CDR3 sequences, around 4.8% being singletons. Sequencing used PBMCs. The origin of the receptors is a woman between 65 and 79 years old with multiple sclerosis. Each CDR3 is given with its conserved first and last residue. D genes are given only for firm matches. Not all rows give a size; the values are once, few, many and, for expanded clones, a class.

J,V,D,size,DNA,CDR3
TRBJ2-3,TRBV10-3,TRBD2,NA,TGTGCCAGTAGCGGGTCCACAGATACGCAGTATTTT,CASSGSTDTQYF
TRBJ1-2,TRBV9,TRBD1,many,TGTGCCAGCAGAGCGGACAGGAACTATGGCTACACCTTC,CASRADRNYGYTF
TRBJ2-1,TRBV18,NA,NA,TGTGCCAGCTCAACATCAGACTATCAGGCGGACGGCTACGATGAGCAGTTCTTC,CASSTSDYQADGYDEQFF
TRBJ1-3,TRBV27,TRBD1,many,TGTGCCAGCAGTTTTCGGGGACAGTCTGGAAACACCATATATTTT,CASSFRGQSGNTIYF
TRBJ2-7,TRBV20-1,TRBD2,NA,TGCAGTGCCGCCCCGGGGGGGAGGCGCTCCTACGAGCAGTACTTC,CSAAPGGRRSYEQYF
TRBJ2-7,TRBV27,NA,few,TGTGCCAGCAGTTTATCGCCCCCCTACGAGCAGTACTTC,CASSLSPPYEQYF
TRBJ2-3,TRBV20-1,NA,many,TGCAGTGCTACCGGGACAAGCACAGATACGCAGTATTTT,CSATGTSTDTQYF
TRBJ2-1,TRBV7-9,TRBD2,many,TGTGCCAGCAGCTTTAGGACAGCCCCGCGGGTAGCGGGAGGGCAAGATGAGCAGTTCTTC,CASSFRTAPRVAGGQDEQFF
TRBJ2-2,TRBV29-1,NA,many,TGCAGCGCCGGGCCGTGGGGAACCGGGGAGCTGTTTTTT,CSAGPWGTGELFF
TRBJ1-1,TRBV10-3,NA,many,TGTGCCATCAGTGGAGTCAGAGCCTCCTTGAACACTGAAGCTTTCTTT,CAISGVRASLNTEAFF
TRBJ2-3,TRBV4-1,NA,many,TGCGCCAGCAGCCAAGCAGGGGCCGGGGTAGATACGCAGTATTTT,CASSQAGAGVDTQYF
TRBJ2-1,TRBV9,NA,many,TGTGCCAGCAGCGTAGCGTACTCCTACAATGAGCAGTTCTTC,CASSVAYSYNEQFF
TRBJ2-7,TRBV4-3,TRBD2,many,TGCGCCAGCAGCCAAGTATTAGCGGGACGGGACGAGCAGTACTTC,CASSQVLAGRDEQYF
TRBJ1-1,TRBV2,NA,few,TGTGCCAGCAGTGAATTCGGTACTGAAGCTTTCTTT,CASSEFGTEAFF
TRBJ2-3,TRBV6-2/TRBV6-3,TRBD2,many,TGTGCCAGCAGATCAGCGGGAGAGTTAACAGATACGCAGTATTTT,CASRSAGELTDTQYF
TRBJ2-7,TRBV7-2,NA,NA,TGTGCCAGCAGCTCCGTCGGGGGGCCGAGCTCCTACGAGCAGTACTTC,CASSSVGGPSSYEQYF
TRBJ2-1,TRBV5-1,NA,many,TGCGCCAGCAGCTTGGTAGCGGCAAATGAGCAGTTCTTC,CASSLVAANEQFF
TRBJ1-5,TRBV20-1,TRBD1,many,TGCAGTGCTGGGACAGGGAATAGCAATCAGCCCCAGCATTTT,CSAGTGNSNQPQHF
TRBJ1-2,TRBV6-5,TRBD1,many,TGTGCCAGCAGTTCCGGACAGGGTAGAGATGGCTACACCTTC,CASSSGQGRDGYTF
TRBJ1-2,TRBV20-1,TRBD1,many,TGCAGAACTAGACAGGGAACCAACTATGGCTACACCTTC,CRTRQGTNYGYTF
TRBJ2-7,TRBV5-1,TRBD1,many,TGCGCCAGCAGCTTGGGGGGGACAGCCTCCTACGAGCAGTACTTC,CASSLGGTASYEQYF
TRBJ1-1,TRBV12-3/TRBV12-4,NA,many,TGTGCCAGCACCTTTAACGGGGGGACTGAAGCTTTCTTT,CASTFNGGTEAFF
TRBJ2-3,TRBV6-5,NA,NA,TGTGCCAGCAGCCAGACGCAAGATACGCAGTATTTT,CASSQTQDTQYF
TRBJ2-3,TRBV11-2,NA,many,TGTGCCAGCAGCTTAGGTGATAGCGGCACAGATACGCAGTATTTT,CASSLGDSGTDTQYF
TRBJ2-5,TRBV12-3/TRBV12-4,TRBD1,many,TGTGCCAGCAGACTCGGGACAGGGGGCTTTAAGACCCAGTACTTC,CASRLGTGGFKTQYF
TRBJ2-1,TRBV7-2,NA,few,TGTGCCAGCAGCTTAGCGGTTGCCAGCGACAATGAGCAGTTCTTC,CASSLAVASDNEQFF
TRBJ2-2,TRBV18,TRBD1,many,TGTGCCAGCTCACCAACCAACAGGGGGAACACCGGGGAGCTGTTTTTT,CASSPTNRGNTGELFF
TRBJ2-3,TRBV5-1,TRBD2,NA,TGCGCCAGCAGCTATACTAGCGGGACTAGCACAGATACGCAGTATTTT,CASSYTSGTSTDTQYF
TRBJ2-3,TRBV9,TRBD2,many,TGTGCCAGCAGCGATAGCGGGGACACAGATACGCAGTATTTT,CASSDSGDTDTQYF
TRBJ2-2,TRBV20-1,NA,many,TGCAGTGCTAGGTCGGCTAGCCGAGGGACCGGGGAGCTGTTTTTT,CSARSASRGTGELFF
TRBJ2-1,TRBV5-6,TRBD1,many,TGTGCCAGCAGCTTAAGATCCCTCCAGGGGGTGCAGTTCTTC,CASSLRSLQGVQFF
TRBJ2-7,TRBV12-3/TRBV12-4,NA,many,TGTGCCAGCGGTCATAAACCTCGCTCCTACGAGCAGTACTTC,CASGHKPRSYEQYF